This TCR beta chain was identified during a study of shared clonotypes between healthy human individuals. Study-level information: The study used three CD4 naive, three CD4 memory, two CD8 naive and one CD8 memory plate per donor.

V dropped 5 bases and J dropped 1 base, with 11 bases sitting between them. The CDR3 is made up of 14 amino acids. Germline V lookup: CDR1 WSHSY, CDR2 SAAADI. CD45RO-negative CD8 cells positively selected for CCR7 made up the naive population, which excluded terminally differentiated effector memory CD45RA+ cells. Produced via immunoSEQ multiplex PCR; TCRdb's table is partial and in-frame only. The repertoire holds about 2 million clones, with over 85% as singletons. The chain couples TRBV10-2 to TRBJ2-5, with TRBD2 as a possible D gene (6 bases). This clonotype originated in a young man in good health. Sequencing input: naive CD8+ T cells sorted from blood. This chain's CDR3 is CASSWDFVQETQYF. CDR3 in DNA: TGCGCCAGCAGTTGGGACTTCGTCCAAGAGACCCAGTACTTC.